These 16 T cell receptor beta chains came from one sample sequenced in a study of control samples from healthy donors and cancer patients. Measured with immunoSEQ multiplex PCR; TCRdb has only the in-frame clones, and not every one. Among 400,000 to 450,000 clones listed, more than 80% were seen once. Sequencing was performed on PBMCs. These TCRs come from a man aged 35-49 years with head and neck cancer.

This clone appeared a single time. V and J are TRBV5-5 and TRBJ2-3; 9 bases match TRBD1. The length of the CDR3 is 16 residues. Per the germline V gene, CDR1 is SGHKS and CDR2 is YYEKEE (reference sequence). The trim removed 1 base at V and 5 bases at J, leaving 8 bases unmatched. In DNA, the CDR3 is TGTGCCAGCAGCTTGCCGGGACAGGGTGGACGAGATACGCAGTATTTT. Translated: CASSLPGQGGRDTQYF.

This clone was found a few times. The chain recombines TRBV3-1 (or the pseudogene TRBV3-2) with TRBJ1-6; 7 positions match TRBD1. This CDR3 is built from 15 residues. The germline CDR1 and CDR2 sequences are LGHDT and YNNKEL (reference sequence). J lost 8 bases, V lost 3 bases, and 7 bases had no gene match. The CDR3 loop is CASSQGQPPDSPLHF. CDR3 DNA sequence: TGTGCCAGCAGCCAGGGACAGCCGCCAGATTCACCCCTCCACTTT.

This chain uses TRBV9 with TRBJ1-6, with D maybe TRBD1 (5 bases). CDR3 length equals 15 residues. V gave up 0 bases and J gave up 16 bases, with 20 bases separating them. Germline CDR1 and CDR2: SGDLS and YYNGEE. This chain's CDR3 is CASSVVGTVAEQLHF. The CDR3 nucleotides read TGTGCCAGCAGCGTAGTGGGGACTGTGGCGGAGCAGCTCCACTTT.

The CDR3 sequence: CASSLLGLAIDEQYF. CDR3 nucleotide sequence: TGTGCCAGCAGTTTACTAGGTCTAGCGATCGACGAGCAGTACTTC. The rearrangement uses TRBV27 and TRBJ2-7; possible D gene TRBD2, 6 bases. V lost 2 bases and J 5 bases, leaving 16 bases between the germline ends. The CDR3 extends over 15 amino acids. Germline V gene lookup returns CDR1 MNHEY and CDR2 SMNVEV (reference sequence).

As to this clone: The same CDR3 also results from other DNA sequences found in this sample. The J gene is TRBJ2-7, the V gene TRBV7-9; 7 bases are shared with TRBD2. V trimming: 3 bases; J trimming: 0 bases; junction bases outside the gene matches: 2. From germline, CDR1 is SEHNR and CDR2 FQNEAQ (reference sequence). This CDR3 is 14 amino acids long. This CDR3 reads CASSLASGSYEQYF. The CDR3 DNA follows: TGTGCCAGCAGCTTGGCTAGCGGCTCCTACGAGCAGTACTTC.

The chain recombines TRBV27 with TRBJ1-1; 9 nucleotides agree with TRBD1. The CDR3 is 17 amino acids. With V trimmed by 5 bases and J by 1 base, 11 bases remained unmatched. The germline gives CDR1 MNHEY, CDR2 SMNVEV (reference sequence). The CDR3 protein is CASSMTGGGRGNTEAFF. The CDR3, as DNA: TGTGCCAGCAGTATGACAGGGGGAGGGAGAGGGAACACTGAAGCTTTCTTT.

The chain has TRBV6-5 and TRBJ2-1; D is perhaps TRBD2 (5 bases). Trimming cost V 2 bases and J 0 bases, with 11 bases left between them. The length of the CDR3 is 16 residues. Germline V gene sequence: CDR1 MNHEY, CDR2 SVGAGI. As DNA, the CDR3 is TGTGCCAGCAGTTACGTCGGCCGGGGCTCCTACAATGAGCAGTTCTTC. Protein product: CASSYVGRGSYNEQFF.

The chain employs TRBV5-1 and TRBJ2-7; 9 bases agree with TRBD1. The V segment lost 6 bases and the J segment 2 bases; nucleotides outside the gene matches: 9. The CDR3 runs 15 residues. The germline V gene has CDR1 SGHRS and CDR2 YFSETQ. This chain's CDR3 is CASTTTGGAPYEQYF. The CDR3 DNA follows: TGCGCCAGCACTACTACAGGGGGCGCTCCCTACGAGCAGTACTTC.

This clone was observed a single time. The chain is built from TRBV5-6 and TRBJ1-2; 8 positions match TRBD1. Germline trimming cut 4 bases from V and 4 bases from J; bases unmatched to any gene: 6. CDR1 SGHDT and CDR2 YYEEEE come from the germline V gene. This CDR3 has 14 residues. CDR3 in amino acids: CASSLGTGFYGYTF. CDR3 nucleotides: TGTGCCAGCAGCCTGGGGACAGGCTTCTATGGCTACACCTTC.

The rearrangement links TRBV29-1 to TRBJ2-3; D may be TRBD2 (5 bases). The CDR3 loop spans 10 amino acids. Germline CDR1 is SQVTM and CDR2 is ANQGSEA. Trimming removed 4 bases from V and 11 bases from J, with 10 bases in between. CDR3 loop: CSVAEARQYF. As DNA, the CDR3 is TGCAGCGTTGCGGAGGCTAGGCAGTATTTT.

The V gene is TRBV29-1, the J gene TRBJ2-7; D is uncertain. Trimming cost V 1 base and J 0 bases, with 16 bases left between them. The CDR3 is made up of 16 amino acids. Germline CDR1 reads SQVTM; CDR2 reads ANQGSEA. The DNA of the CDR3 is TGCAGCGTTGAAGCCCCCATCGACGGAAGCTCCTACGAGCAGTACTTC. As protein: CSVEAPIDGSSYEQYF.

This chain joins TRBV11-2 and TRBJ2-1; 7 bases match TRBD1. Germline assignment: CDR1 SGHAT and CDR2 FQNNGV. The CDR3 loop spans 16 amino acids. The V segment lost 8 bases and the J segment 3 bases; nucleotides outside the gene matches: 13. The CDR3 region is CASRRVQGPLYNEQFF. Here the CDR3 DNA reads TGTGCCAGCCGCAGGGTACAGGGGCCACTCTACAATGAGCAGTTCTTC.

The gene calls are TRBV7-9 and TRBJ2-7; D gene ambiguous. CDR3 length: 15 residues. Germline V lookup: CDR1 SEHNR, CDR2 FQNEAQ (reference sequence). V shed 5 bases and J shed 3 bases, with 17 bases lying between them. As DNA, the CDR3 is TGTGCCAGCAGCCCCGAAGTGACGGTCCTCTACGAGCAGTACTTC. It encodes CASSPEVTVLYEQYF.

The J gene is TRBJ1-2, the V gene TRBV18; the match to TRBD1 covers 7 bases. Losses at the gene ends were 0 bases for V and 4 bases for J; bases not matched to a gene: 14. Germline V gives CDR1 KGHSH, CDR2 LQKENI. The CDR3 runs 18 residues. CDR3 sequence reads: CASSPPFPHLRDSYGYTF. DNA for the CDR3: TGTGCCAGCTCACCACCTTTCCCCCACTTGAGGGACAGCTATGGCTACACCTTC.

The rearrangement joins TRBV27 to TRBJ2-7, with 9 bases matching TRBD1. V lost 2 bases to trimming and J lost 2 bases; unmatched junction nucleotides: 4. Germline V gives CDR1 MNHEY, CDR2 SMNVEV (reference sequence). The CDR3 consists of 15 residues. The CDR3 nucleotides are TGTGCCAGCAGTTTAGGGGGACAGGGTCCCTACGAGCAGTACTTC. Translation gives CASSLGGQGPYEQYF.

J is TRBJ1-1 and V is TRBV6-5; TRBD1 matches 8 bases. V dropped 4 bases and J dropped 0; count of bases not matched to a gene: 1. This CDR3 has 14 residues. Germline loops: CDR1 MNHEY, CDR2 SVGAGI. CDR3 bases: TGTGCCAGCAGTTGGACAGGGATGAACACTGAAGCTTTCTTT. Translated: CASSWTGMNTEAFF.